In this sample, the clone carrying this T cell receptor (beta chain) turned up many times. Unique molecular identifiers were incorporated into the prepared TCRbeta library. One entry per CDR3 protein results from TCRdb running MiXCR on the PCR reads. The sample yields about 610,000 distinct CDR3 sequences, about 11% seen once. The data are from a study of T-cell reconstitution after alpha-beta-depleted transplantation in children. This CDR3 contains 15 residues. Germline-derived CDR1 and CDR2 are SQVTM and ANQGSEA. V lost 5 bases and J lost 0, with 11 bases in between. This chain joins TRBV29-1 and TRBJ2-6; no reliable D call. The source is a human donor who donated a stem cell graft to a child with acute myeloid leukemia. Sequenced here: PBMCs from the stem cell graft donor, sampled from the stem cell graft. The CDR3 DNA reads as TGCAGCGTTTCGACAACCCGCTCTGGGGCCAACGTCCTGACTTTC. Encoded protein: CSVSTTRSGANVLTF.